The entry below gives a single T cell receptor (beta chain) sequence along with its context. J was trimmed by 7 bases and V by 3 bases; bases with no gene match: 9. In germline, CDR1 is MGHRA, CDR2 YSYEKL. The CDR3 sequence is 16 residues long. These data originate in a study of cytomegalovirus exposure and HLA in healthy donors. Both 60 Vbeta primers and 13 Jbeta primers went into the PCR. The data were produced by immunoSEQ multiplex PCR, yet TCRdb's version contains in-frame clones alone and is incomplete. The data contain roughly 140,000 clones, roughly three quarters of them singletons. The receptor was isolated from a male donor in good health and CMV-seronegative. The V gene is TRBV4-1, the J gene TRBJ1-6, with TRBD1 matching 7 bases. The sample taken for sequencing was PBMCs. CDR3 sequence reads: CASSHVAGTENSPLHF. CDR3 coding DNA: TGCGCCAGCAGCCACGTGGCGGGGACAGAGAATTCACCCCTCCACTTT.